The 15 T cell receptor beta chains below come from one sample, sequenced in a study of T cells after yellow fever vaccination. From the 5' RACE reads, TCRdb called clonotypes with MiXCR, one entry per CDR3 protein. Among approximately 550,000 distinct CDR3 sequences, 13% were seen once, and the ten largest hold roughly 13%. Material: PBMCs, obtained on the day of the yellow fever booster vaccination. The receptors here all came from a man aged 25-45 years who received the YFV17D yellow fever vaccine.

This chain uses TRBV12-3 or TRBV12-4 with TRBJ2-5; tentative D call: TRBD1 (5 bases). The V end was cut by 5 bases, the J end by 7 bases, with 14 bases between. The CDR3 contains 13 residues. For the CDR3, the DNA is TGTGCCAGCAGTCTCCAGGGCGTCGCGACCCAGTACTTC. Protein: CASSLQGVATQYF.

The sample holds a few counts of this clonotype. The chain recombines TRBV10-2 with TRBJ2-3; D possibly uses TRBD1 or TRBD2 (5 bases each). Germline values: CDR1 WSHSY, CDR2 SAAADI. V shed 3 bases and J shed 0 bases, with 16 bases lying between them. This CDR3 is built from 17 residues. This chain's CDR3 is CASSDLRERGSTDTQYF. CDR3 nucleotide sequence: TGCGCCAGCAGTGACCTCAGGGAGCGAGGGAGCACAGATACGCAGTATTTT.

This clonotype was detected a few times. The chain has TRBV7-8 and TRBJ2-7; 7 nucleotides align to TRBD1. J lost 3 bases, V lost 2 bases, and 4 bases had no gene match. The germline CDR1 and CDR2 sequences are SGHVS and FQNEAQ. This CDR3 region has 14 residues. CDR3 amino acids: CASSLLDRSYEQYF. The CDR3 DNA is TGTGCCAGCAGCTTATTGGACAGGAGCTACGAGCAGTACTTC.

Only a few counts were recorded for this clonotype. V and J are TRBV3-1 and TRBJ2-6; no clear D. The CDR3 loop spans 14 amino acids. Trimming cost V 7 bases and J 0 bases, with 7 bases left between them. Germline CDR1 is LGHDT and CDR2 is YNNKEL (reference sequence). The CDR3 spells CASNSDSGANVLTF. The CDR3 region has the DNA TGTGCCAGCAACTCGGACTCTGGGGCCAACGTCCTGACTTTC.

A few counts support this clonotype. The V call is TRBV15, the J call TRBJ2-3; 8 positions agree with TRBD2. Trimming cost V 1 base and J 0 bases; bases outside gene matches: 12. CDR1 is LNHNV, CDR2 YYDKDF, per germline (reference sequence). The CDR3 loop spans 19 amino acids. The CDR3 reads CATSRGLLAGGRSTDTQYF. DNA for the CDR3: TGTGCCACCAGCAGAGGGTTGTTGGCGGGAGGTCGAAGCACAGATACGCAGTATTTT.

V usage is TRBV19 and J usage is TRBJ2-7, with 7 bases identical to TRBD1. After removal of 3 bases from V and 5 bases from J, the junction contained 10 bases not matched to a gene. This CDR3 spans 15 amino acids. Germline lookup yields CDR1 LNHDA and CDR2 SQIVND (reference sequence). CDR3 bases: TGTGCCAGTAGTATCATAGAAGGGGGCTCTGACGAGCAGTACTTC. Residues: CASSIIEGGSDEQYF.

Regarding this clonotype: Germline and junction disagree at one end, which may indicate a read error. The J gene is TRBJ1-3, the V gene TRBV4-2, with 7 bases fitting TRBD1. Looked up from germline, CDR1 is LGHNA and CDR2 is YNFKEQ. The CDR3 spans 15 residues. CDR3 in amino acids: CASSQGQTTGNTIYF. In DNA, the CDR3 is TGTGCCAGCAGCCAGGGACAGACCACTGGGAACACCATATATTTT.

This clonotype occurred a few times. The V gene is TRBV10-3, the J gene TRBJ2-3; 12 positions match TRBD2. The trim removed 7 bases at V and 4 bases at J, leaving 6 bases unmatched. Germline V gene sequence: CDR1 ENHRY, CDR2 SYGVKD. This CDR3 spans 15 amino acids. The DNA of the CDR3 is TGTGCCATCACTCAACCTAGCGGGAGGGCAGATACGCAGTATTTT. This sequence encodes CAITQPSGRADTQYF.

The chain is built from TRBV4-1 and TRBJ2-1, with a weak D call TRBD2 (5 bases). In germline, CDR1 is MGHRA, CDR2 YSYEKL. The V and J ends lost 2 bases and 7 bases respectively, with 9 bases between them. This CDR3 is built from 13 residues. CDR3: CASSQNPGNEQFF. The CDR3 DNA is TGCGCCAGCAGCCAAAATCCGGGGAATGAGCAGTTCTTC.

This clonotype has more than one count but fewer than ten. The chain employs TRBV6-5 and TRBJ2-2; possibly TRBD1 or TRBD2 for D (6 bases each). The germline V gene encodes CDR1 MNHEY and CDR2 SVGAGI. V lost 2 bases and J lost 4, with 11 bases in between. The CDR3 extends over 15 amino acids. The CDR3 DNA reads as TGTGCCAGCAGTTACGGGGGGCGCCTCACCGGGGAGCTGTTTTTT. Translated, it gives CASSYGGRLTGELFF.

This chain uses TRBV12-3 or TRBV12-4 with TRBJ1-1; D not certain. This CDR3 contains 13 residues. The V and J ends lost 4 bases and 4 bases respectively, with 10 bases between them. The chain's CDR3 is CASSSYRATEAFF. The CDR3 coding sequence is TGTGCCAGCAGTTCGTACAGAGCCACTGAAGCTTTCTTT.

The chain uses TRBV20-1 and TRBJ2-7; 7 nucleotides agree with TRBD1. Germline-derived CDR1 and CDR2 are DFQATT and SNEGSKA (reference sequence). The CDR3 is made up of 15 amino acids. After removal of 3 bases from V and 2 bases from J, the junction contained 10 bases not matched to a gene. CDR3 nucleotide sequence: TGCAGTGCTAGTCCAGGGGGAGAGGCCCCCTACGAGCAGTACTTC. Its protein is CSASPGGEAPYEQYF.

J is TRBJ2-5 and V is TRBV6-5; the D gene is possibly TRBD1 (5 bases). Germline values: CDR1 MNHEY, CDR2 SVGAGI. V lost 0 bases and J 3 bases, leaving 11 bases between the germline ends. The CDR3 covers 15 residues. CDR3 bases: TGTGCCAGCAGTTACTCTACAAGCAGGGAAGAGACCCAGTACTTC. It encodes CASSYSTSREETQYF.

This clonotype was seen a handful of times. J is TRBJ2-5 and V is TRBV5-1, with no clear D. The CDR3 spans 12 residues. CDR1 is SGHRS, CDR2 YFSETQ, per germline. V was shortened by 3 bases and J by 2 bases, with 5 bases between the two germline ends. In nucleotides, the CDR3 is TGCGCCAGCAGCTGGAGACAAGAGACCCAGTACTTC. Protein product: CASSWRQETQYF.

This clonotype has more than one count but fewer than ten. V is TRBV5-5 and J is TRBJ2-3, with 8 positions matching TRBD1. Trimming cost V 1 base and J 3 bases; bases outside gene matches: 7. This CDR3 contains 16 residues. The germline V gene has CDR1 SGHKS and CDR2 YYEKEE (reference sequence). CDR3 residues: CASSLSDRAWTDTQYF. DNA of the CDR3: TGTGCCAGCAGCTTGTCGGACAGGGCATGGACAGATACGCAGTATTTT.